The clone carrying this T cell receptor (beta chain) was detected once. Its antigen is unidentified. The data are from a study of OX40 agonist ivuxolimab in advanced cancers. Study as a whole: The treatment was a fully human IgG2 OX40 agonist, ivuxolimab.

Generated by immunoSEQ multiplex PCR, the TCRdb table keeps only in-frame clones and is missing some. The repertoire has 25,000 to 30,000 clones, 85% of them found once; the top ten carry less than 30%. This CDR3 spans 15 amino acids. Germline-derived CDR1 and CDR2 are MNHNS and SASEGT. The V segment lost 6 bases and the J segment 1 base; nucleotides outside the gene matches: 5. Study findings and constraints: In general, CD8+ T cells held more expanded clones than CD4+ did, on average. Doses of 0.1 to 3.0 mg/kg were accompanied by clonal expansion of CD4+ and CD8+ blood T cells by week 6.

The receptor's source is an adult with an advanced solid tumor such as melanoma, head and neck, liver or kidney cancer. The chain couples TRBV6-1 to TRBJ1-5, with 8 bases fitting TRBD1. Here the sequenced sample was CD4+ or CD8+ T cells sorted from blood, taken in a trial of the OX40 agonist ivuxolimab. DNA of the CDR3: TGTGCCAGCAGGAAGACAGGGGTGAGCAATCAGCCCCAGCATTTT. Its protein product is CASRKTGVSNQPQHF.